Listed here are 15 T cell receptor beta chains from one sample, sequenced in a study of shared clonotypes between healthy human individuals. Sequencing used immunoSEQ multiplex PCR; TCRdb keeps in-frame clones, though not all of them. The sample lists 470,000 or so clones, approximately 78% occurring once. Sequencing was done on a sample of PBMCs. The receptors originated from a middle-aged woman in good health. Some clones in this sample may be carry-over from other donors' samples.

V gene TRBV10-3 combines with J gene TRBJ1-4; 11 bases line up with TRBD1. V shed 6 bases and J 8 bases; nucleotides not matched to a gene: 8. The CDR3 contains 15 residues. Germline loops: CDR1 ENHRY, CDR2 SYGVKD. CDR3 in amino acids: CAISPGTGGFEKLFF. As DNA, the CDR3 is TGTGCCATCAGCCCCGGGACAGGGGGATTCGAAAAACTGTTTTTT.

The chain carries TRBV21-1 and TRBJ2-7; the table's D call of TRBD2 was not tested on the DNA. TRBV21-1 is described as a pseudogene. CDR3 length: 16 residues. The CDR3 loop is CASSKANCLISYEQYF. Written as DNA, the CDR3 is TGTGCCAGCAGCAAAGCAAACTGTCTTATCTCCTACGAGCAGTACTTC.

This chain joins TRBV7-9 and TRBJ1-4, with D unresolved. V dropped 3 bases and J dropped 8 bases, with 13 bases sitting between them. The CDR3 sequence is 14 residues long. Germline CDR1 reads SEHNR; CDR2 reads FQNEAQ (reference sequence). The DNA of the CDR3 is TGTGCCAGCAGCTTCGGCCCCGGCGGCGAAAAACTGTTTTTT. Amino acid sequence: CASSFGPGGEKLFF.

The chain employs TRBV6-6 and TRBJ1-1, with D tentatively TRBD1 (5 bases). The CDR3 has 13 residues. Germline V lookup: CDR1 MNHNY, CDR2 SVGAGI (reference sequence). The V end lost 7 bases, the J end lost 3 bases, and 12 bases lay between the germline ends. CDR3 region: CASTREGYTEAFF. In DNA form, the CDR3 reads TGTGCCAGCACAAGAGAGGGGTACACTGAAGCTTTCTTT.

V gene TRBV12-2 combines with J gene TRBJ2-7; the table's D call TRBD2 went unverified against the DNA. TRBV12-2 is classified as a pseudogene. The CDR3 has 17 amino acids. CDR3 coding DNA: TGTGCAAGTCGCCCCAGTTATCTAGCGGGAGTACTGTACGAGCAGTACTTC. Translating it yields CASRPSYLAGVLYEQYF.

The rearrangement links TRBV29-1 to TRBJ2-7; possible D gene TRBD2, 6 bases. Germline V gene data show CDR1 as SQVTM and CDR2 as ANQGSEA. V was trimmed by 2 bases and J by 0 bases, leaving 11 bases between them. The CDR3 is 14 residues long. CDR3 residues: CSVEIRGVSYEQYF. The CDR3 DNA reads TGCAGCGTTGAAATCCGCGGGGTCTCCTACGAGCAGTACTTC.

The count of this clone is one. This chain joins TRBV5-1 and TRBJ2-1, with D possibly called TRBD1 or TRBD2 (5 bases each). Germline CDR1 SGHRS, CDR2 YFSETQ. This CDR3 has 14 residues. V lost 2 bases and J 5 bases, leaving 11 bases between the germline ends. The CDR3, as DNA: TGCGCCAGCAGCTTTGCCGGGACCAACAATGAGCAGTTCTTC. Protein product: CASSFAGTNNEQFF. The whole variable domain, filled in from reference TRBV5-1 and TRBJ2-1, reads KAGVTQTPRYLIKTRGQQVTLSCSPISGHRSVSWYQQTPGQGLQFLFEYFSETQRNKGNFPGRFSGRQFSNSRSEMNVSTLELGDSALYLCASSFAGTNNEQFFGPGTRLTVL.

The rearrangement joins TRBV19 to TRBJ1-5; weak D call: TRBD1 (6 bases). Trimming left V 3 bases short and J 6 bases short, with 12 bases between. Germline-derived CDR1 and CDR2 are LNHDA and SQIVND (reference sequence). The CDR3 length is 14 residues. CDR3 sequence reads: CASSIGQSRQPQHF. The CDR3 DNA is TGTGCCAGTAGTATCGGACAGTCACGTCAGCCCCAGCATTTT. Using reference TRBV19 and TRBJ1-5 for the parts outside the CDR3, the full variable domain is DGGITQSPKYLFRKEGQNVTLSCEQNLNHDAMYWYRQDPGQGLRLIYYSQIVNDFQKGDIAEGYSVSREKKESFPLTVTSAQKNPTAFYLCASSIGQSRQPQHFGDGTRLSIL.

This chain uses TRBV7-3 with TRBJ2-3; no clear D. The CDR3 is made up of 15 amino acids. The germline V gene has CDR1 SGHTA and CDR2 FQGTGA. Trimming stripped 2 bases from V and 1 base from J, with 10 bases between. The CDR3 nucleotides are TGTGCCAGCAGCTTAGATGGACGAGGCACAGATACGCAGTATTTT. As protein: CASSLDGRGTDTQYF. The whole variable domain, filled in from reference TRBV7-3 and TRBJ2-3, reads GAGVSQTPSNKVTEKGKYVELRCDPISGHTALYWYRQSLGQGPEFLIYFQGTGAADDSGLPNDRFFAVRPEGSVSTLKIQRTERGDSAVYLCASSLDGRGTDTQYFGPGTRLTVL.

The CDR3 DNA reads TGTGCCAGCAGCTGGACAGGGGAGAATGGCAATGAGCAGTTCTTC. It yields the protein CASSWTGENGNEQFF. The V gene is TRBV7-3, the J gene TRBJ2-1, with TRBD1 matching over 9 bases. Trimming cost V 4 bases and J 6 bases; bases outside gene matches: 7. Germline loops: CDR1 SGHTA, CDR2 FQGTGA. This CDR3 is built from 15 residues.

The V gene is TRBV7-2, the J gene TRBJ2-3; D ambiguous. V lost 3 bases to trimming and J lost 5 bases, with 9 bases between them. The CDR3 contains 13 residues. Germline V gene lookup returns CDR1 SGHTA and CDR2 FQGNSA. The CDR3 bases are TGTGCCAGCAGCTTTAAATTCATAGATACGCAGTATTTT. This encodes CASSFKFIDTQYF.

The J gene is TRBJ2-5, the V gene TRBV14; D gene uncertain. The CDR3 is 15 residues long. Trimming took off 2 bases at V and 4 bases at J, with 14 bases between the two ends. The germline CDR1 and CDR2 sequences are SGHDN and FVKESK. CDR3: CASSQRSGFLETQYF. The CDR3 DNA sequence: TGTGCCAGCAGCCAAAGGTCCGGGTTTTTAGAGACCCAGTACTTC.

This sequence joins TRBV11-2 and TRBJ2-2; 9 bases are shared with TRBD1. Germline CDR1 and CDR2: SGHAT and FQNNGV. V was pared by 5 bases and J by 5 bases, with 18 bases of the junction left unmatched. This CDR3 spans 19 amino acids. The CDR3 here is CASSPSPGTGLGGTGELFF. CDR3 bases: TGTGCCAGCAGCCCAAGTCCCGGGACAGGGCTGGGAGGGACCGGGGAGCTGTTTTTT.

CDR3 nucleotides: TGTGCCAGCAGCCAAGGACAGGGGGTCTACAATGAGCAGTTCTTC. Amino acid sequence: CASSQGQGVYNEQFF. The gene calls are TRBV6-1 and TRBJ2-1; the match to TRBD1 covers 10 bases. Trimming cost V 6 bases and J 3 bases; bases outside gene matches: 5. Germline CDR1 and CDR2: MNHNS and SASEGT. CDR3 length: 15 residues.

The rearrangement links TRBV28 to TRBJ2-7; no reliable D call. Trimming removed 6 bases at V and 0 bases at J, with 9 bases between. The CDR3 sequence is 13 residues long. CDR1 is MDHEN and CDR2 is SYDVKM in the germline V gene. The CDR3 DNA follows: TGTGCCAGCAGGTCGGGTGTCTCCTACGAGCAGTACTTC. Its translation is CASRSGVSYEQYF.